This passage covers 4 T cell receptor beta chains from one sample sequenced in a study of T cell responses to AZD1222 COVID-19 vaccine. Libraries were prepared by immunoSEQ multiplex PCR; TCRdb keeps only in-frame clonotypes and omits some of them. Here the sample spans approximately 110,000 clones, about 95% being singletons. Source: peripheral blood, taken on day 0 of AZD1222 vaccination. All receptors derive from an adult in good health.

Only one count was recorded for this clone. The rearrangement uses TRBV12-3 or TRBV12-4 and TRBJ2-7; 7 nucleotides line up with TRBD1. The J segment lost 2 bases and the V segment lost 5 bases, leaving 3 bases of the junction unmatched. The CDR3 is 13 residues long. The CDR3 DNA is TGTGCCAGCAGTACAGGGGCGCCCTACGAGCAGTACTTC. Its translation is CASSTGAPYEQYF.

A few counts support this clone. The chain couples TRBV30 to TRBJ1-2; 7 bases are shared with TRBD1. In germline, CDR1 is GTSNPN, CDR2 SVGIG (reference sequence). This CDR3 region has 15 residues. With V trimmed by 4 bases and J by 7 bases, 15 bases remained unmatched. CDR3 sequence: CAWTSLGTAYFGYTF. In DNA, the CDR3 is TGTGCCTGGACCTCCCTGGGGACAGCCTATTTTGGCTACACCTTC.

For the CDR3, the DNA is TGTGCCAGCAGCTCAAGCTTACAGGGCGGGGAGCTGTTTTTT. Translated, it gives CASSSSLQGGELFF. The chain has TRBV11-3 and TRBJ2-2; TRBD1 is a possible D gene (6 bases). Trimming removed 4 bases at V and 7 bases at J, with 13 bases between. This CDR3 is built from 14 residues. The germline V gene has CDR1 SGHNT and CDR2 YENEEA.

This clone appeared once. The J gene is TRBJ2-7, the V gene TRBV7-3; D not resolved. The germline V gene encodes CDR1 SGHTA and CDR2 FQGTGA. The CDR3 is 18 residues long. Deletions cut 5 bases from V and 7 bases from J, with 30 bases between. The DNA for the CDR3 is TGTGCCAGCAGCCCCCGGTCCCCATCCCGTGTGGGTCCGGTTGAGCAGTACTTC. Translated: CASSPRSPSRVGPVEQYF.